Presented here are 30 T cell receptor beta chains from one specimen sequenced in a study of T-cell memory formation after mild COVID-19. TCRdb recomputed calls from the 5' RACE reads with MiXCR, one row per CDR3 protein. The table has around 150,000 distinct CDR3 sequences, roughly a third seen once. The specimen was PBMCs or a T cell subset sorted from them (not recorded which). These receptors originate from an adult woman who had mild COVID-19 (a few samples of this study predate the infection). Cell type and time point are not known.

The chain is built from TRBV6-5 and TRBJ2-7, with D unclear. There are 13 residues in the CDR3. V gave up 0 bases and J gave up 6 bases, with 9 bases separating them. CDR1 and CDR2 from the germline V gene are MNHEY and SVGAGI. The CDR3 spells CASSYSTEAEQYF. The CDR3 region has the DNA TGTGCCAGCAGTTACTCGACGGAAGCCGAGCAGTACTTC.

This clonotype was counted only a few times. The CDR3 here is CASSFGTSGGETQYF. The CDR3 coding sequence is TGTGCCAGCAGCTTCGGGACTAGCGGTGGAGAGACCCAGTACTTC. The genes are TRBV6-5 and TRBJ2-5; 11 nucleotides match TRBD2. V shed 6 bases, J shed 4 bases, and the junction held 7 bases outside the gene matches. The CDR3 extends over 15 amino acids. Germline V gene sequence: CDR1 MNHEY, CDR2 SVGAGI.

The rearrangement links TRBV7-2 to TRBJ2-7, with D perhaps TRBD1 or TRBD2 (5 bases each). This CDR3 comprises 15 residues. Trimming cost V 3 bases and J 6 bases, with 18 bases left between them. CDR1 and CDR2 (germline): SGHTA, FQGNSA. The CDR3 loop is CASSFPGTAVVEQYF. DNA of the CDR3: TGTGCCAGCAGCTTCCCCGGGACCGCGGTTGTCGAGCAGTACTTC. Combining the CDR3 with reference TRBV7-2 and TRBJ2-7 gives the whole variable domain GAGVSQSPSNKVTEKGKDVELRCDPISGHTALYWYRQSLGQGLEFLIYFQGNSAPDKSGLPSDRFSAERTGGSVSTLTIQRTQQEDSAVYLCASSFPGTAVVEQYFGPGTRLTVT.

Remarks on this clonotype: One end of the junction does not line up with germline, which may come from a read error. This chain uses TRBV2 with TRBJ2-1; D may match TRBD1 or TRBD2 (6 bases each). This CDR3 is built from 10 residues. Germline V gene lookup returns CDR1 SNHLY and CDR2 FYNNEI. The CDR3 spells CASQGRPPVF. The CDR3 DNA sequence: TGTGCCAGCCAGGGGAGGCCCCCGGTCTTC.

The chain is built from TRBV4-3 and TRBJ1-6, with 8 bases that match TRBD1. Germline V gene lookup returns CDR1 LGHNA and CDR2 YSLEER. The CDR3 totals 18 residues. J gave up 3 bases and V 1 base, and 8 bases lay outside the gene matches. CDR3 in DNA: TGCGCCAGCAGCCAAGTCGAGACAGGGGCGCACTATAATTCACCCCTCCACTTT. Protein sequence: CASSQVETGAHYNSPLHF.

A few counts support this clonotype. The chain employs TRBV2 and TRBJ2-3; D is ambiguous. CDR3 length equals 13 residues. Germline CDR1 reads SNHLY; CDR2 reads FYNNEI. V lost 2 bases and J lost 6, with 9 bases in between. CDR3 region: CASSEFRLDTQYF. The CDR3 DNA reads TGTGCCAGCAGTGAATTTCGGCTCGATACGCAGTATTTT.

This clonotype was counted a few times. The V and J genes are TRBV5-1 and TRBJ2-3, with 13 bases fitting TRBD2. With V trimmed by 7 bases and J by 5 bases, 4 bases remained unmatched. The CDR3 has 14 amino acids. Looked up from germline, CDR1 is SGHRS and CDR2 is YFSETQ. CDR3 region: CASRTSGGGDTQYF. CDR3 coding DNA: TGCGCCAGCCGGACTAGCGGGGGAGGAGATACGCAGTATTTT.

This chain joins TRBV12-3 or TRBV12-4 and TRBJ2-3; 9 positions agree with TRBD2. This CDR3 region has 15 residues. Trimming at V came to 4 bases and at J to 4 bases, leaving 6 bases not matched to a gene. The chain's CDR3 is CASSSSGGFADTQYF. The CDR3 DNA sequence: TGTGCCAGCAGTTCCAGCGGGGGGTTTGCAGATACGCAGTATTTT.

V usage is TRBV7-9 and J usage is TRBJ1-5; 8 bases are shared with TRBD1. V lost 6 bases, J lost 7 bases, and 5 bases stayed unmatched. The V gene's germline CDR1 is SEHNR and CDR2 FQNEAQ (reference sequence). This CDR3 comprises 13 residues. The CDR3 bases are TGTGCCAGCAGTTTGGACAGGGAACAGCCCCAGCATTTT. It translates to CASSLDREQPQHF.

This clonotype appeared a few times. The chain employs TRBV6-2 or TRBV6-3 and TRBJ1-2, with a possible D match to TRBD1 (5 bases). V lost 4 bases and J 2 bases, leaving 8 bases between the germline ends. Germline V lookup: CDR1 MNHEY, CDR2 SVGEGT. CDR3 length equals 13 residues. In DNA, the CDR3 is TGTGCCAGCAGTTTCTCAGGGAACTATGGCTACACCTTC. It encodes CASSFSGNYGYTF.

This chain uses TRBV6-2 or TRBV6-3 with TRBJ2-7; D might be TRBD2 (6 bases). V was shortened by 5 bases and J by 0 bases, with 20 bases between the two germline ends. Germline V gene lookup returns CDR1 MNHEY and CDR2 SVGEGT. The CDR3 has 17 residues. The CDR3 region has the DNA TGTGCCAGCAGTGACGGACCGAGGAGGGGAAACTCCTACGAGCAGTACTTC. It codes for CASSDGPRRGNSYEQYF.

This clonotype was observed a few times. The chain combines TRBV12-3 or TRBV12-4 with TRBJ2-3; a possible D gene is TRBD1 (5 bases). CDR3 length equals 12 residues. Trimming stripped 3 bases from V and 8 bases from J, with 9 bases between. Written as DNA, the CDR3 is TGTGCCAGCAGTTTTAACCAGGGTACGCAGTATTTT. Protein product: CASSFNQGTQYF.

This clonotype was observed a few times. The V and J genes are TRBV7-9 and TRBJ2-4; 8 bases line up with TRBD1. This CDR3 is built from 16 residues. The germline V gene has CDR1 SEHNR and CDR2 FQNEAQ (reference sequence). V gave up 2 bases and J gave up 3 bases; unmatched junction bases: 6. This CDR3 is CASSLPLGTGKNIQYF. The CDR3 bases are TGTGCCAGCAGCTTACCTCTGGGGACAGGCAAAAACATTCAGTACTTC.

The rearrangement joins TRBV7-3 to TRBJ2-2; 8 bases line up with TRBD1. The CDR3 is made up of 15 amino acids. The V segment lost 5 bases and the J segment 5 bases; nucleotides outside the gene matches: 7. Germline CDR1 reads SGHTA; CDR2 reads FQGTGA. The CDR3 DNA follows: TGTGCCAGCAGCCCAGGGGGCGCACGGACCGGGGAGCTGTTTTTT. As protein: CASSPGGARTGELFF.

This clonotype was observed a handful of times. The chain combines TRBV6-6 with TRBJ2-2; D gene unclear. The CDR3 extends over 12 amino acids. Trimming shortened V by 6 bases and J by 6 bases, and 8 bases separated the two germline ends. Germline V lookup: CDR1 MNHNY, CDR2 SVGAGI (reference sequence). The CDR3 spells CASSYRAGELFF. As DNA, the CDR3 is TGTGCCAGCAGCTACCGGGCCGGGGAGCTGTTTTTT.

The chain combines TRBV30 with TRBJ2-7; the match to TRBD2 covers 15 bases. Germline loops: CDR1 GTSNPN, CDR2 SVGIG (reference sequence). Trimming cost V 3 bases and J 6 bases; bases outside gene matches: 6. The CDR3 contains 15 residues. The CDR3 DNA reads TGTGCCTGGAGGGAGCCGGGACTAGCGGGAGGCGAGCAGTACTTC. Its translation: CAWREPGLAGGEQYF.

The J gene is TRBJ2-5, the V gene TRBV29-1, with a tentative D call TRBD2 (5 bases). The V end was cut by 5 bases, the J end by 2 bases, with 12 bases between. This CDR3 has 13 residues. CDR1 is SQVTM and CDR2 is ANQGSEA in the germline V gene. Here the CDR3 DNA reads TGCAGCGTTCGTCGGGGTGCTCAAGAGACCCAGTACTTC. Its translation: CSVRRGAQETQYF.

The rearrangement joins TRBV7-9 to TRBJ2-3; 9 positions match TRBD2. This CDR3 has 18 residues. J was trimmed by 1 base and V by 5 bases; bases with no gene match: 13. CDR1 is SEHNR, CDR2 FQNEAQ, per germline (reference sequence). The CDR3 loop reads CASSPMRLAGLRTDTQYF. The CDR3 DNA follows: TGTGCCAGCAGCCCGATGAGGCTAGCGGGGCTCCGCACAGATACGCAGTATTTT. Using reference TRBV7-9 and TRBJ2-3 for the parts outside the CDR3, the full variable domain is DTGVSQNPRHKITKRGQNVTFRCDPISEHNRLYWYRQTLGQGPEFLTYFQNEAQLEKSRLLSDRFSAERPKGSFSTLEIQRTEQGDSAMYLCASSPMRLAGLRTDTQYFGPGTRLTVL.

In its sample, this clonotype was seen a few times. The CDR3 DNA follows: TGCGCCAGCAGCCCCGGGGAACCCTCTGGAAACACCATATATTTT. It translates to CASSPGEPSGNTIYF. V gene TRBV5-1 combines with J gene TRBJ1-3, with D uncertain. CDR1 is SGHRS, CDR2 YFSETQ, per germline. The CDR3 covers 15 residues. Deletions cut 4 bases from V and 0 bases from J, with 11 bases between.

The DNA of the CDR3 is TGTGCCAGCCTGGGGGCAGGGAATTTGAATGAGCAGTTCTTC. Protein product: CASLGAGNLNEQFF. J is TRBJ2-1 and V is TRBV7-6, with a weak D call TRBD1 (6 bases). This CDR3 has 14 amino acids. Between the trimmed V and J ends, which lost 8 bases and 7 bases, there was a span of 18 bases. Germline V gene lookup returns CDR1 SGHVS and CDR2 FNYEAQ.

The chain links TRBV19 to TRBJ2-7, with D maybe TRBD2 (5 bases). The ends were cut back, 3 bases at V and 6 bases at J, with 9 bases in the middle. The germline CDR1 and CDR2 sequences are LNHDA and SQIVND (reference sequence). The CDR3 sequence is 12 residues long. The CDR3 sequence is CASSMGALEQYF. CDR3 bases: TGTGCCAGTAGTATGGGAGCCCTCGAGCAGTACTTC.

This clonotype has more than one count but fewer than ten. The rearrangement uses TRBV29-1 and TRBJ1-5, with 11 nucleotides matching TRBD1. The CDR3 length is 14 residues. Per germline, CDR1 SQVTM and CDR2 ANQGSEA. Trimming cost V 7 bases and J 6 bases; bases outside gene matches: 8. In DNA form, the CDR3 reads TGCAGCGAGCCGGGACAGGGGGTTGGTCAGCCCCAGCATTTT. Its translation is CSEPGQGVGQPQHF.

J is TRBJ2-3 and V is TRBV29-1; D gene uncertain. The CDR3 consists of 14 residues. Germline V gene sequence: CDR1 SQVTM, CDR2 ANQGSEA. Between the trimmed V and J ends, which lost 7 bases and 3 bases, there was a span of 17 bases. For the CDR3, the DNA is TGCAGCGCCTCAGCCCAGCGTTGGACAGATACGCAGTATTTT. Its protein is CSASAQRWTDTQYF.

This clonotype was found a few times. This rearrangement joins TRBV5-1 to TRBJ1-2; 10 positions match TRBD1. J lost 8 bases, V lost 4 bases, and 11 bases had no gene match. The CDR3 is 15 amino acids. Germline loops: CDR1 SGHRS, CDR2 YFSETQ. CDR3 amino acids: CASSASSGTGAGYTF. The CDR3 coding sequence is TGCGCCAGCAGCGCCTCCTCCGGGACAGGGGCGGGCTACACCTTC.

J is TRBJ2-4 and V is TRBV7-9, with 7 positions matching TRBD1. Germline CDR1 is SEHNR and CDR2 is FQNEAQ (reference sequence). The CDR3 spans 12 residues. Germline trimming cut 5 bases from V and 13 bases from J; bases unmatched to any gene: 8. The CDR3 loop is CASSPGPGQQYF. For the CDR3, the DNA is TGTGCCAGCAGCCCCGGTCCGGGACAGCAGTACTTC.

The rearrangement joins TRBV12-3 or TRBV12-4 to TRBJ2-7, with a weak D call TRBD2 (7 bases). The CDR3 covers 15 residues. Between the trimmed V and J ends, which lost 3 bases and 7 bases, there was a span of 19 bases. The CDR3 loop is CASSFSSRGAGEQYF. The CDR3 DNA is TGTGCCAGCAGTTTTAGTTCCCGGGGGGCAGGGGAGCAGTACTTC.

The chain has TRBV11-2 and TRBJ1-1, with D unclear. V shed 3 bases and J shed 6 bases, with 17 bases lying between them. Germline CDR1 and CDR2: SGHAT and FQNNGV. This CDR3 is 15 amino acids long. The CDR3 protein is CASSFLGEARAEAFF. The CDR3 bases are TGTGCCAGCAGCTTCCTCGGGGAAGCGAGAGCTGAAGCTTTCTTT.

This chain joins TRBV2 and TRBJ1-5, with no clear D. Germline CDR1 is SNHLY and CDR2 is FYNNEI. Trimming cost V 1 base and J 3 bases, with 4 bases left between them. The CDR3 has 13 amino acids. The CDR3 here is CASSEGYNQPQHF. In DNA, the CDR3 is TGTGCCAGCAGTGAAGGGTACAATCAGCCCCAGCATTTT.

The V call is TRBV5-6, the J call TRBJ1-5; 7 bases map to TRBD1. The germline V gene has CDR1 SGHDT and CDR2 YYEEEE. The CDR3 runs 15 residues. V trimming: 2 bases; J trimming: 8 bases; junction bases outside the gene matches: 10. CDR3 DNA: TGTGCCAGCAGCTTAGGGGGCGGGGCCCCGGAGCCCCAGCATTTT. Translating it yields CASSLGGGAPEPQHF. Full variable domain (outside the CDR3, taken from reference TRBV5-6 and TRBJ1-5): DAGVTQSPTHLIKTRGQQVTLRCSPKSGHDTVSWYQQALGQGPQFIFQYYEEEERQRGNFPDRFSGHQFPNYSSELNVNALLLGDSALYLCASSLGGGAPEPQHFGDGTRLSIL.

This clonotype was counted a single time. The chain uses TRBV7-9 and TRBJ1-6; 11 bases agree with TRBD1. Unmatched junction bases numbered 7, after V lost 4 bases and J lost 14 bases. The CDR3 runs 14 residues. Germline loops: CDR1 SEHNR, CDR2 FQNEAQ (reference sequence). The chain's CDR3 is CASSSGTGGLALHF. CDR3 nucleotide sequence: TGTGCCAGCAGCTCCGGGACAGGGGGTTTGGCCCTCCACTTT.